Following are 20 T cell receptor beta chains from one sample sequenced in a study of T cell clusters in autoimmune cytopenias (dated by TCRdb to the late 2010s). Each sample's TRB amplification started from around 230 ng of peripheral blood genomic DNA, which corresponds to 35,000 to 45,000 genome equivalents. The sequencing machine was an Illumina MiSeq. TRB rearrangements were amplified by multiplex PCR using a touch-down protocol with TRB-A and TRB-B primer pools mixed in one tube. TCRdb reprocessed the reads into one record per CDR3 protein sequence, lacking DNA. Per the sample table, the count is 5,000 to 6,500 distinct CDR3 sequences. The biggest ten clones account for around 5% of the sample. The sequenced sample consisted of peripheral blood. Receptors originate from a human donor with an autoimmune cytopenia or autoimmune hepatitis (not recorded which).

This clonotype is classed as medium-sized by frequency. This CDR3 is CASSLRTSAYNEQFF. The rearrangement uses TRBV28 and TRBJ2-1; TCRdb selects TRBD2, and the lack of DNA leaves this call unchecked. The germline CDR1 and CDR2 sequences are MDHEN and SYDVKM. CDR3 size: 15 residues.

The chain carries TRBV5-5 and TRBJ2-2. The CDR3 has 15 residues. Germline V CDR1 and CDR2: SGHKS, YYEKEE (reference sequence). The CDR3: CASSLQRVGTGELFF.

This clonotype is called medium-sized (0.01 to 0.1%) based on its frequency. J is TRBJ1-2 and V is TRBV6-2 or TRBV6-3; TCRdb calls TRBD1, which cannot be checked without DNA. The CDR3 sequence is 15 residues long. The germline V gene has CDR1 MNHEY and CDR2 SVGEGT. CDR3 protein: CASSYSLGQGGGYTF.

This clonotype is called medium-sized based on its frequency. The gene calls are TRBV6-2 or TRBV6-3 and TRBJ2-1; with no DNA, the TCRdb D assignment of TRBD2 cannot be verified. The germline gives CDR1 MNHEY, CDR2 SVGEGT. The CDR3 runs to 15 residues. CDR3 loop: CASSLLAGGNNEQFF.

Measured by frequency, this clonotype is medium-sized. The chain combines TRBV6-5 with TRBJ2-1; TCRdb calls TRBD2, which cannot be checked without DNA. The CDR3 is made up of 16 amino acids. Germline V gives CDR1 MNHEY, CDR2 SVGAGI. CDR3 region: CASSPISSGGNNEQFF.

This chain joins TRBV28 and TRBJ2-7; TCRdb proposes TRBD1, but this gene call is untestable without DNA. Germline CDR1 is MDHEN and CDR2 is SYDVKM. The CDR3 covers 17 residues. The CDR3 region is CASSSRKQGFPSYEQYF.

V is TRBV6-4 and J is TRBJ2-1; TCRdb designates TRBD1, a call that cannot be tested without DNA. This CDR3 contains 14 residues. Germline loops: CDR1 MRHNA, CDR2 SNTAGT. The CDR3: CASSEETGAGEQFF.

According to its frequency, this clonotype is medium-sized (0.01 to 0.1%). V is TRBV29-1 and J is TRBJ1-2; TCRdb indicates TRBD1, and absent DNA this call remains unverified. The CDR3 contains 11 residues. Germline CDR1 SQVTM, CDR2 ANQGSEA. The CDR3 loop reads CSEGGVGGYTF.

By frequency, this clonotype is medium-sized. The CDR3 is CASSSSGTGIEKLFF. This chain uses TRBV6-5 with TRBJ1-4; TCRdb's D call of TRBD1 is untestable without DNA. Germline V lookup: CDR1 MNHEY, CDR2 SVGAGI. The CDR3 is made up of 15 amino acids.

This clonotype is deemed medium-sized by its frequency. The J gene is TRBJ1-2, the V gene TRBV30; without DNA, the TCRdb call of TRBD1 cannot be checked. CDR1 and CDR2 from the germline V gene are GTSNPN and SVGIG (reference sequence). CDR3 length equals 11 residues. The CDR3 protein is CAWRGRGGYTF. Combining the CDR3 with reference TRBV30 and TRBJ1-2 gives the whole variable domain SQTIHQWPATLVQPVGSPLSLECTVEGTSNPNLYWYRQAAGRGLQLLFYSVGIGQISSEVPQNLSASRPQDRQFILSSKKLLLSDSGFYLCAWRGRGGYTFGSGTRLTVV.

By frequency, this clonotype is medium-sized. The chain is built from TRBV18 and TRBJ2-2. The CDR3 contains 14 residues. CDR1 and CDR2 from the germline V gene are KGHSH and LQKENI. This CDR3 reads CASSPNANTGELFF.

This sequence joins TRBV4-2 and TRBJ1-2; as DNA is missing, the TRBD1 call by TCRdb cannot be tested. The germline V gene has CDR1 LGHNA and CDR2 YNFKEQ. This CDR3 contains 14 residues. CDR3 sequence: CASSQAHRGDGYTF.

The CDR3 region is CASSPRGRNYGYTF. The chain couples TRBV28 to TRBJ1-2; the TCRdb call, TRBD1, lacks DNA for checking. The germline V gene encodes CDR1 MDHEN and CDR2 SYDVKM. The CDR3 contains 14 residues.

This clonotype is classed as medium-sized (0.01 to 0.1%) by frequency. This chain connects TRBV7-6 to TRBJ1-2. Germline V gene lookup returns CDR1 SGHVS and CDR2 FNYEAQ. There are 13 residues in the CDR3. The CDR3 loop is CASSLAIGNGYTF.

Considering frequency, this clonotype is medium-sized. The V call is TRBV19, the J call TRBJ1-3. Germline V lookup: CDR1 LNHDA, CDR2 SQIVND (reference sequence). The CDR3 is made up of 15 amino acids. CDR3 residues: CASNLRGGFGNTIYF.

This clonotype is classed as medium-sized by frequency. The CDR3 spells CASSPTATGYTF. This chain links TRBV6-6 with TRBJ1-2. Germline CDR1 reads MNHNY; CDR2 reads SVGAGI (reference sequence). The CDR3 runs to 12 residues.

J is TRBJ2-6 and V is TRBV6-2 or TRBV6-3. Germline CDR1 MNHEY, CDR2 SVGEGT. The CDR3 has 18 amino acids. The CDR3 is CASSSPMTERSGANVLTF.

The gene calls are TRBV7-2 and TRBJ1-3; TCRdb's assignment of TRBD1 cannot be checked, as there is no DNA. Germline-derived CDR1 and CDR2 are SGHTA and FQGNSA. The CDR3 extends over 14 amino acids. The CDR3 here is CASSPGNTGNTIYF.

According to its frequency, this clonotype is large (0.1 to 1%). This chain connects TRBV18 to TRBJ2-2. The CDR3 extends over 13 amino acids. Looked up from germline, CDR1 is KGHSH and CDR2 is LQKENI. The CDR3 is CASSQQGAGELFF.

This clonotype is called medium-sized (0.01 to 0.1%) based on its frequency. V and J are TRBV6-2 or TRBV6-3 and TRBJ1-2; TCRdb reports TRBD1, a call that lacks DNA to check it against. This CDR3 has 13 residues. CDR1 is MNHEY and CDR2 is SVGEGT in the germline V gene. The CDR3: CASSYSGTYGYTF.